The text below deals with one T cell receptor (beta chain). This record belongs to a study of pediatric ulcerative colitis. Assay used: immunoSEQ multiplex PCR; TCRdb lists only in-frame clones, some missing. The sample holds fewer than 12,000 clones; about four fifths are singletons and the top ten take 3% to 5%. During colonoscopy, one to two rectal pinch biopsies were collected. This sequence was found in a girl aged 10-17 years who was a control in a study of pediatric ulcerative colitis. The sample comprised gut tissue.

The CDR3 nucleotides read TGTGCCAGCAGCTTGGTTCGGAACTATGGCTACACCTTC. Its translation: CASSLVRNYGYTF. J is TRBJ1-2 and V is TRBV5-4; the D is unclear. Germline CDR1 SGHNT, CDR2 YYREEE (reference sequence). The CDR3 runs to 13 residues. With 0 bases removed from V and 2 bases from J, the gap between germline ends came to 5 bases.